This T cell receptor (beta chain) was recovered during a study of T cell responses to AZD1222 COVID-19 vaccine. As to this clone: The antigen is unknown.

General observations from the study: In all cases, repertoires were sampled only after the peak T cell response. Variant regions that are unmutated are reportedly the target of nearly half of spike-specific TCRs. Breadth and depth of Spike-specific TCRs rose after two AZD1222 doses. A mostly white British donor set with more females was recruited, and clonal diversity was possibly underestimated.

Clones were read by immunoSEQ multiplex PCR, and TCRdb kept only the in-frame ones, dropping some. The sample lists roughly 80,000 clones, under 90% occurring once. J gave up 10 bases and V 1 base, and 6 bases lay outside the gene matches. The CDR3 covers 15 residues. Germline V gene sequence: CDR1 GTSNPN, CDR2 SVGIG (reference sequence). This receptor was obtained from an adult who received the AZD1222 COVID-19 vaccine. The material sequenced was peripheral blood, taken 28 days after the second AZD1222 dose. The V gene is TRBV30, the J gene TRBJ1-6; 11 nucleotides align to TRBD1. The CDR3 protein is CAWSDGQGAFSPLHF. The CDR3, as DNA: TGTGCCTGGAGTGATGGACAGGGGGCGTTCTCACCCCTCCACTTT.